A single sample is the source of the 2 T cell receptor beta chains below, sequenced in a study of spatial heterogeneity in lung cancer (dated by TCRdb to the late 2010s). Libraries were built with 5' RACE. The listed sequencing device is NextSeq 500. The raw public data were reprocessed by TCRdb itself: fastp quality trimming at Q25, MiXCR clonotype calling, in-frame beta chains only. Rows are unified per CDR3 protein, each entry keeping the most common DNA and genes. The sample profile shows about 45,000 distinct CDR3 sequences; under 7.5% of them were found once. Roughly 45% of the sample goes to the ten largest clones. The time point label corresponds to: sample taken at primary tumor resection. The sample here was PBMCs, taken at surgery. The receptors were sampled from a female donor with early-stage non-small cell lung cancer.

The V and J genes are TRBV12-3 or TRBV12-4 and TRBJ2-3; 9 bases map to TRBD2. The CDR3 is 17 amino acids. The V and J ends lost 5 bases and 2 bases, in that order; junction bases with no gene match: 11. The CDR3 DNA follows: TGTGCCAGCAGTCCAGAGGGCGGGGGGGCCGCCACAGATACGCAGTATTTT. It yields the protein CASSPEGGGAATDTQYF.

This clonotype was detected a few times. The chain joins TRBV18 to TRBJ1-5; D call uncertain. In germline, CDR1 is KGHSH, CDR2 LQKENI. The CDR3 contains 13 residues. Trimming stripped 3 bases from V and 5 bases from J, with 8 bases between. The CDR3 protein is CASSPEGDQPQHF. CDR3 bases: TGTGCCAGCTCACCGGAGGGTGATCAGCCCCAGCATTTT.